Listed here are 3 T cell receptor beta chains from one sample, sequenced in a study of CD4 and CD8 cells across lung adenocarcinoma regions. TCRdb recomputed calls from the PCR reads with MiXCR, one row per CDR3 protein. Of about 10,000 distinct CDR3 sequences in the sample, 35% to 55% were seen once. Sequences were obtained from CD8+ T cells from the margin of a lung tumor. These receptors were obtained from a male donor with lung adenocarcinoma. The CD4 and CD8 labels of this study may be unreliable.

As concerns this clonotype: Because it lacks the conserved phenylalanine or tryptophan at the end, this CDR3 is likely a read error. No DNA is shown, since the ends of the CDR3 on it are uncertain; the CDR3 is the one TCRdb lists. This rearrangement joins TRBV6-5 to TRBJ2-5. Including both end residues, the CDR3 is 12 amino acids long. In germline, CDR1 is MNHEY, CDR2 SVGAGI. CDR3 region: CASSYAPETQFS.

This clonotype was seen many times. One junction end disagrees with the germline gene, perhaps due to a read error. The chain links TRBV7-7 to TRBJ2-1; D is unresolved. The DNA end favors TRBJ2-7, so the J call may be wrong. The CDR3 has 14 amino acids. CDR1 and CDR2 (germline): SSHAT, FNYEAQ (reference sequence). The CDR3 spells CASSPTDGAYEQYF. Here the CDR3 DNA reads TGTGCTAGCAGCCCTACCGACGGCGCCTACGAGCAGTACTTC.

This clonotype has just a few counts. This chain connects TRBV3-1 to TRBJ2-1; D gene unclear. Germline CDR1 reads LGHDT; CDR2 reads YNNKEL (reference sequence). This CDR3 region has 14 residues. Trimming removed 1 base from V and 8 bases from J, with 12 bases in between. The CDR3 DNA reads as TGTGCCAGCAGCCAAGTTTGGGGTTGGGATGAGCAGTTCTTC. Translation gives CASSQVWGWDEQFF.